Below, 24 T cell receptor beta chains from the same sample are listed, as sequenced in a study of cytomegalovirus exposure and HLA in healthy donors. 13 Jbeta primers and 60 Vbeta primers were used for the PCR. Profiling relied on immunoSEQ multiplex PCR, and the TCRdb table lists in-frame clones only, not all of them. The data show around 300,000 clones, around 66% seen once. The source material was PBMCs. The receptors stem from a female donor in good health and CMV-seronegative.

V and J are TRBV28 and TRBJ1-2; D may be TRBD1 (6 bases). The CDR3 is made up of 13 amino acids. Trimming took 6 bases from V and 5 from J, leaving 13 bases between them. In germline, CDR1 is MDHEN, CDR2 SYDVKM. This CDR3 reads CASRSGALYGYTF. The DNA for the CDR3 is TGTGCCAGCAGGTCAGGGGCTTTGTATGGCTACACCTTC.

The CDR3 sequence is CASSFTTNYGYTF. As DNA, the CDR3 is TGTGCCAGCAGTTTCACAACTAACTATGGCTACACCTTC. This sequence joins TRBV28 and TRBJ1-2, with D uncertain. V dropped 3 bases and J dropped 0 bases, with 5 bases sitting between them. Germline loops: CDR1 MDHEN, CDR2 SYDVKM. The CDR3 loop spans 13 amino acids.

V is TRBV30 and J is TRBJ2-3, with 7 bases identical to TRBD2. The J segment lost 3 bases and the V segment lost 3 bases, leaving 6 bases of the junction unmatched. There are 14 residues in the CDR3. Germline loops: CDR1 GTSNPN, CDR2 SVGIG (reference sequence). In DNA, the CDR3 is TGTGCCTGGAGGGGGAACGGGAGGACAGATACGCAGTATTTT. Translating gives CAWRGNGRTDTQYF.

This rearrangement joins TRBV11-3 to TRBJ2-3; 9 nucleotides line up with TRBD1. The germline V gene has CDR1 SGHNT and CDR2 YENEEA. This CDR3 comprises 16 residues. Trimming removed 2 bases from V and 1 base from J; junction bases left unmatched: 4. CDR3 protein: CASSLRQGGGTDTQYF. The CDR3 bases are TGTGCCAGCAGCTTACGACAGGGGGGTGGCACAGATACGCAGTATTTT.

The chain has TRBV20-1 and TRBJ2-5; maybe TRBD1 (5 bases). V gave up 6 bases and J gave up 5 bases, with 10 bases separating them. The germline V gene encodes CDR1 DFQATT and CDR2 SNEGSKA (reference sequence). The CDR3 contains 11 residues. CDR3 DNA sequence: TGCAGTGCCCTGGACAAGGAGACCCAGTACTTC. This codes for CSALDKETQYF.

The chain uses TRBV28 and TRBJ1-2; maybe TRBD1 (5 bases). Deletions cut 6 bases from V and 4 bases from J, with 15 bases between. CDR3 length: 14 residues. Looked up from germline, CDR1 is MDHEN and CDR2 is SYDVKM. CDR3 protein: CASRVVGDSYGYTF. In DNA form, the CDR3 reads TGTGCCAGCAGGGTAGTGGGGGACTCCTATGGCTACACCTTC.

The chain links TRBV11-2 to TRBJ2-7; possible D gene TRBD1, 6 bases. The CDR3 totals 15 residues. Looked up from germline, CDR1 is SGHAT and CDR2 is FQNNGV. Trimming removed 5 bases from V and 1 base from J, with 15 bases in between. The CDR3 sequence: CASSATGLGSYEQYF. The CDR3, as DNA: TGTGCCAGCAGCGCGACAGGCCTGGGTTCCTACGAGCAGTACTTC.

This chain links TRBV6-1 with TRBJ1-5; 11 nucleotides align to TRBD1. The CDR3 has 15 amino acids. Per germline, CDR1 MNHNS and CDR2 SASEGT. J lost 4 bases, V lost 6 bases, and 5 bases had no gene match. CDR3 loop: CASSAGQGANQPQHF. In DNA, the CDR3 is TGTGCCAGCAGCGCCGGACAGGGGGCGAATCAGCCCCAGCATTTT.

The chain recombines TRBV28 with TRBJ1-5; D is uncertain. Per germline, CDR1 MDHEN and CDR2 SYDVKM. This CDR3 has 12 residues. Trimming left V 7 bases short and J 2 bases short, with 6 bases between. CDR3 residues: CASNTGNQPQHF. The CDR3 bases are TGTGCCAGCAACACAGGCAATCAGCCCCAGCATTTT.

V usage is TRBV11-2 and J usage is TRBJ2-7; possibly TRBD1 for D (5 bases). This CDR3 has 15 residues. In germline, CDR1 is SGHAT, CDR2 FQNNGV. The V gene lost 7 bases and the J gene lost 3 bases, with 19 bases spanning the gap. The CDR3 region has the DNA TGTGCCAGCACCGTCAGACAGCTCCCCCTCTACGAGCAGTACTTC. Its translation is CASTVRQLPLYEQYF.

Comments on this clone: The junction departs from the called germline gene at one end, perhaps through a read error. The chain has TRBV7-9 and TRBJ2-4; 9 bases align to TRBD2. CDR3 size: 16 residues. The germline V gene encodes CDR1 SEHNR and CDR2 FQNEAQ (reference sequence). CDR3 sequence reads: CSSSVSGTSPKNIQYF. Here the CDR3 DNA reads TGTTCCAGCAGCGTCTCCGGGACTAGCCCCAAAAACATTCAGTACTTC.

This clone was seen a handful of times. The sample carries other DNA sequences with the same CDR3. V is TRBV5-1 and J is TRBJ2-7; TRBD2 agrees at 11 bases. Per the germline V gene, CDR1 is SGHRS and CDR2 is YFSETQ. The CDR3 loop spans 15 amino acids. The J segment lost 6 bases and the V segment lost 3 bases, leaving 8 bases of the junction unmatched. The CDR3 spells CASSSLAGGPGEQYF. In DNA form, the CDR3 reads TGCGCCAGCAGCTCCTTAGCGGGAGGGCCAGGCGAGCAGTACTTC.

This clone has a handful of counts. The chain has TRBV12-5 and TRBJ2-1, with TRBD2 identical over 8 bases. The CDR3 sequence is 15 residues long. The V and J ends lost 7 bases and 5 bases, in that order; junction bases with no gene match: 10. Germline V gives CDR1 LGHNT, CDR2 FRNRAP. CDR3 sequence: CASANGTRRHNEQFF. As DNA, the CDR3 is TGTGCTAGTGCCAACGGGACTAGACGGCACAATGAGCAGTTCTTC.

The chain is built from TRBV30 and TRBJ1-6, with a possible D match to TRBD1 (5 bases). The germline CDR1 and CDR2 sequences are GTSNPN and SVGIG (reference sequence). Trimming stripped 4 bases from V and 7 bases from J, with 14 bases between. CDR3 length: 14 amino acids. The CDR3 here is CAWTESGWNSPLHF. For the CDR3, the DNA is TGTGCCTGGACGGAATCAGGGTGGAATTCACCCCTCCACTTT.

V is TRBV19 and J is TRBJ2-7; D remains unclear. V lost 7 bases and J 0 bases, leaving 10 bases between the germline ends. CDR1 is LNHDA, CDR2 SQIVND, per germline (reference sequence). CDR3 length: 13 amino acids. DNA of the CDR3: TGTGCCAGTAACGAGCGTTCCTCCTACGAGCAGTACTTC. As protein: CASNERSSYEQYF. The whole variable domain, filled in from reference TRBV19 and TRBJ2-7, reads DGGITQSPKYLFRKEGQNVTLSCEQNLNHDAMYWYRQDPGQGLRLIYYSQIVNDFQKGDIAEGYSVSREKKESFPLTVTSAQKNPTAFYLCASNERSSYEQYFGPGTRLTVT.

In its sample, this clone was seen once. This chain uses TRBV13 with TRBJ2-4; maybe TRBD1 (5 bases). This CDR3 has 16 amino acids. CDR1 is PRHDT, CDR2 FYEKMQ, per germline (reference sequence). The V end was cut by 4 bases, the J end by 4 bases, with 17 bases between. The CDR3 region is CASSSQHQGSKNIQYF. The DNA of the CDR3 is TGTGCCAGCAGCTCCCAACATCAGGGCTCAAAAAACATTCAGTACTTC.

This rearrangement joins TRBV18 to TRBJ2-7; 10 bases fit TRBD2. V dropped 3 bases and J dropped 5; count of bases not matched to a gene: 4. The CDR3 has 14 residues. Germline CDR1 reads KGHSH; CDR2 reads LQKENI. As DNA, the CDR3 is TGTGCCAGCTCACCTAGGACTAGCGGTGACGAGCAGTACTTC. Translated: CASSPRTSGDEQYF.

This rearrangement joins TRBV19 to TRBJ2-7, with D possibly matching TRBD1 (6 bases). The V gene lost 3 bases and the J gene lost 8 bases, with 20 bases spanning the gap. The CDR3 spans 15 residues. CDR1 is LNHDA and CDR2 is SQIVND in the germline V gene (reference sequence). DNA of the CDR3: TGTGCCAGTAGTATCAGGCAACAGGGCGCTGTCAAGCAGTACTTC. The encoded protein is CASSIRQQGAVKQYF.

This chain joins TRBV6-5 and TRBJ2-5; TRBD1 aligns across 7 bases. With the DNA end fitting TRBJ2-7 better, the J assignment may be wrong. The germline V gene encodes CDR1 MNHEY and CDR2 SVGAGI. This CDR3 spans 15 amino acids. CDR3 DNA sequence: TGTGCCAGCAGTTACTCGAGCGGCGCAGGGGGCGAGCAGTACTTC. It specifies CASSYSSGAGGEQYF.

The chain is built from TRBV25-1 and TRBJ2-2, with D tentatively TRBD2 (6 bases). From germline, CDR1 is MGHDK and CDR2 SYGVNS. The CDR3 is 15 amino acids. The germline V and J ends were trimmed by 7 bases and 5 bases, with 17 bases remaining between them. CDR3 in DNA: TGTGCCAGCACCCCAATGGAGGGGAAAACCGGGGAGCTGTTTTTT. Amino acids: CASTPMEGKTGELFF.

CDR3 in amino acids: CASSLWGQGGLRGYTF. In DNA form, the CDR3 reads TGCGCCAGCAGCTTGTGGGGACAGGGAGGTTTGCGTGGCTACACCTTC. The chain recombines TRBV5-1 with TRBJ1-2, with 9 bases fitting TRBD1. The V gene end was trimmed by 1 base and the J gene end by 7 bases; junction bases not matched to a gene: 11. Germline lookup yields CDR1 SGHRS and CDR2 YFSETQ. This CDR3 is 16 amino acids long.

A note on this clone: In the same sample, other DNA sequences code for this CDR3. The CDR3 sequence is CASRGDSDEKLFF. CDR3 bases: TGTGCCAGCAGGGGGGACAGCGATGAAAAACTGTTTTTT. This chain links TRBV2 with TRBJ1-4; 7 nucleotides match TRBD1. From germline, CDR1 is SNHLY and CDR2 FYNNEI. This CDR3 region has 13 residues. Trimming removed 6 bases from V and 6 bases from J; junction bases left unmatched: 4.

Turning to this clone: One end of the junction is discordant with germline, which a read error may explain. The chain carries TRBV5-4 and TRBJ2-2, with D possibly matching TRBD2 (6 bases). CDR1 and CDR2 (germline): SGHNT, YYREEE (reference sequence). This CDR3 is 17 amino acids long. CDR3 sequence: CASSSPTREGNSGELFF. The CDR3 nucleotides are TGTGCCAGCAGCTCGCCGACTAGAGAGGGGAACTCCGGGGAGCTGTTTTTT.

This clone was observed once. The chain is built from TRBV9 and TRBJ1-4; 8 bases map to TRBD1. The CDR3 is 14 amino acids. Unmatched junction bases numbered 3, after V lost 2 bases and J lost 6 bases. CDR1 SGDLS and CDR2 YYNGEE come from the germline V gene. CDR3 nucleotide sequence: TGTGCCAGCAGCGTTGGACAGGGCTATGAAAAACTGTTTTTT. Its protein is CASSVGQGYEKLFF.